This T cell receptor beta chain derives from a study of shared clonotypes between healthy human individuals. The protocol was immunoSEQ multiplex PCR, while the TCRdb copy is restricted to in-frame clones and leaves out a portion. The sample records about 2 million clones, 95% being singletons. This clonotype originated in a man between 18 and 35 years old in good health. Sequencing input: naive CD4+ T cells sorted from blood. Stated subset: CD45RA+ positively selected.

Here the CDR3 DNA reads TGCGCCAGCAGTCAGCAACAAGAGACCCAGTACTTC. Its protein is CASSQQQETQYF. The chain couples TRBV5-1 to TRBJ2-5; D not certain. Trimming removed 5 bases at V and 2 bases at J, with 7 bases between. CDR3 length equals 12 residues. CDR1 SGHRS and CDR2 YFSETQ come from the germline V gene.